The 30 T cell receptor beta chains presented below share a single source sample, sequenced in a study of neurological immune-mediated disorders. TCRdb passed the 5' RACE reads through MiXCR, listing each CDR3 protein once. The profile shows 90,000 to 100,000 distinct CDR3 sequences, about 3.8% of them singletons. The specimen sequenced was PBMCs. These receptors were taken from a woman in her late teens or twenties with multiple sclerosis.

This clonotype was counted ten times or more. The CDR3 loop reads CASSSGQVGRTQYF. The CDR3, as DNA: TGTGCCAGCAGCTCCGGACAGGTGGGCAGGACCCAGTACTTC. The rearrangement joins TRBV5-6 to TRBJ2-5; 7 bases map to TRBD1. The CDR3 contains 14 residues. The germline CDR1 and CDR2 sequences are SGHDT and YYEEEE. Trimming took 3 bases from V and 7 from J; bases not matched to a gene: 9.

A few counts support this clonotype. This may be a read error: a much more frequent sequence differs by one nucleotide. The genes are TRBV20-1 and TRBJ2-7; 10 bases are a match to TRBD2. Germline V lookup: CDR1 DFQATT, CDR2 SNEGSKA (reference sequence). V lost 6 bases to trimming and J lost 0 bases; unmatched junction nucleotides: 11. This CDR3 has 16 amino acids. Here the CDR3 DNA reads TGCAGTGCCTATACCCCTAGCGGGAGAAGCTCCTACGAGCAGTACTTC. This translates into CSAYTPSGRSSYEQYF.

This clonotype was observed a handful of times. J is TRBJ2-2 and V is TRBV5-1; tentative D call: TRBD2 (5 bases). CDR1 and CDR2 (germline): SGHRS, YFSETQ. This CDR3 region has 15 residues. With 1 base removed from V and 3 bases from J, the gap between germline ends came to 10 bases. In nucleotides, the CDR3 is TGCGCCAGCAGCTTGCTATCGGAGGACACCGGGGAGCTGTTTTTT. This translates into CASSLLSEDTGELFF.

There are many counts of this clonotype. The chain has TRBV5-6 and TRBJ2-3; no clear D gene. Trimming cost V 4 bases and J 5 bases, with 8 bases left between them. There are 12 residues in the CDR3. The germline V gene has CDR1 SGHDT and CDR2 YYEEEE. The CDR3 loop is CASSPDEDTQYF. The CDR3 DNA reads TGTGCCAGCAGCCCGGACGAAGATACGCAGTATTTT.

This clonotype was counted at least ten times. The rearrangement joins TRBV5-1 to TRBJ1-2; tentatively, D is TRBD1 (6 bases). Trimming took off 6 bases at V and 4 bases at J, with 22 bases between the two ends. Germline CDR1 and CDR2: SGHRS and YFSETQ. The CDR3 length is 16 residues. CDR3 DNA sequence: TGCGCCAGCAACCCCTCCCCTACAGGGATAGTCTATGGCTACACCTTC. As protein: CASNPSPTGIVYGYTF. Based on the CDR3 plus reference TRBV5-1 and TRBJ1-2, the full variable domain is KAGVTQTPRYLIKTRGQQVTLSCSPISGHRSVSWYQQTPGQGLQFLFEYFSETQRNKGNFPGRFSGRQFSNSRSEMNVSTLELGDSALYLCASNPSPTGIVYGYTFGSGTRLTVV.

There are many counts of this clonotype. The genes are TRBV7-9 and TRBJ2-1; D remains ambiguous. This CDR3 has 13 amino acids. Germline V lookup: CDR1 SEHNR, CDR2 FQNEAQ (reference sequence). The V end lost 5 bases, the J end lost 6 bases, and 11 bases lay between the germline ends. CDR3 sequence: CASSDSTINEQFF. The CDR3 DNA follows: TGTGCCAGCAGCGACTCAACCATCAATGAGCAGTTCTTC.

This clonotype has at least ten counts. This rearrangement joins TRBV19 to TRBJ1-4; 7 bases map to TRBD1. Trimming cost V 5 bases and J 0 bases; bases outside gene matches: 6. Germline loops: CDR1 LNHDA, CDR2 SQIVND (reference sequence). The CDR3 runs 16 residues. CDR3 nucleotides: TGTGCCAGTAGTCCCTGGACAGGTGCAACTAATGAAAAACTGTTTTTT. This gives the protein CASSPWTGATNEKLFF.

This clonotype was recorded many times. The chain combines TRBV18 with TRBJ1-3; D gene uncertain. CDR3 size: 15 residues. Germline V gene lookup returns CDR1 KGHSH and CDR2 LQKENI. Trimming removed 3 bases at V and 0 bases at J, with 9 bases between. The CDR3 nucleotides read TGTGCCAGCTCACCCGACGGGTACTCTGGAAACACCATATATTTT. It codes for CASSPDGYSGNTIYF.

This clonotype was recorded at least ten times. For the CDR3, the DNA is TGCGCCAGCAGCCAAGATCTTGGAGGGCGAGCGGGCTACGAGCAGTACTTC. Its protein product is CASSQDLGGRAGYEQYF. The chain is built from TRBV4-3 and TRBJ2-7; the D gene is possibly TRBD2 (6 bases). CDR3 length: 17 amino acids. From germline, CDR1 is LGHNA and CDR2 YSLEER. The ends were cut back, 0 bases at V and 3 bases at J, with 18 bases in the middle.

This clonotype was seen repeatedly, ten times or more. The chain carries TRBV7-9 and TRBJ1-2; D is unclear. Germline CDR1 SEHNR, CDR2 FQNEAQ (reference sequence). The CDR3 has 16 residues. The V end was cut by 1 base, the J end by 4 bases, with 16 bases between. The CDR3 coding sequence is TGTGCCAGCAGCTTAGGGGCCGGGGTTAATACCTATGGCTACACCTTC. Translated, it gives CASSLGAGVNTYGYTF. The full variable domain, in which reference TRBV7-9 and TRBJ1-2 provide the parts outside the CDR3, is DTGVSQNPRHKITKRGQNVTFRCDPISEHNRLYWYRQTLGQGPEFLTYFQNEAQLEKSRLLSDRFSAERPKGSFSTLEIQRTEQGDSAMYLCASSLGAGVNTYGYTFGSGTRLTVV.

This clonotype has a count of ten or more. The V call is TRBV11-2, the J call TRBJ2-3; no clear D gene. V was pared by 5 bases and J by 10 bases, with 13 bases between. Germline-derived CDR1 and CDR2 are SGHAT and FQNNGV. The CDR3 totals 12 residues. The CDR3 spells CASSRIVGAQYF. Written as DNA, the CDR3 is TGTGCCAGCAGCCGCATAGTCGGAGCGCAGTATTTT.

This clonotype was observed many times. The chain employs TRBV9 and TRBJ1-2; 7 nucleotides match TRBD1. The CDR3 loop spans 14 amino acids. Germline V gene data show CDR1 as SGDLS and CDR2 as YYNGEE. Germline trimming cut 0 bases from V and 4 bases from J; bases unmatched to any gene: 3. The CDR3 DNA reads TGTGCCAGCAGCGTAGACAGGGGACCCTATGGCTACACCTTC. It yields the protein CASSVDRGPYGYTF.

This clonotype was seen many times. The chain joins TRBV5-6 to TRBJ2-1; D not resolved. The ends were cut back, 0 bases at V and 8 bases at J, with 3 bases in the middle. CDR1 SGHDT and CDR2 YYEEEE come from the germline V gene. The CDR3 totals 11 residues. This chain's CDR3 is CASSLAYEQFF. DNA of the CDR3: TGTGCCAGCAGCTTGGCGTATGAGCAGTTCTTC.

This clonotype was counted at least ten times. V and J are TRBV5-1 and TRBJ2-1; 7 positions agree with TRBD2. The V segment lost 4 bases and the J segment 2 bases; nucleotides outside the gene matches: 6. The CDR3 runs 15 residues. Germline CDR1 is SGHRS and CDR2 is YFSETQ. CDR3 DNA sequence: TGCGCCAGCAGCCCCGATCGGGGGGCCTACAATGAGCAGTTCTTC. Translation gives CASSPDRGAYNEQFF.

The sample holds many counts of this clonotype. The chain carries TRBV5-1 and TRBJ2-7; D uncertain. This CDR3 region has 13 residues. Germline V gene lookup returns CDR1 SGHRS and CDR2 YFSETQ. V was trimmed by 4 bases and J by 5 bases, leaving 13 bases between them. The CDR3 here is CASSPRWADEQYF. CDR3 in DNA: TGCGCCAGCAGCCCCCGGTGGGCCGACGAGCAGTACTTC.

This clonotype was recorded at least ten times. The V call is TRBV20-1, the J call TRBJ1-5; maybe TRBD1 (5 bases). The CDR3 contains 16 residues. The V end lost 3 bases, the J end lost 2 bases, and 17 bases lay between the germline ends. Germline-derived CDR1 and CDR2 are DFQATT and SNEGSKA (reference sequence). CDR3 protein: CSARDFYSGGNQPQHF. The CDR3 nucleotides read TGCAGTGCTAGGGATTTCTATTCGGGGGGCAATCAGCCCCAGCATTTT.

This clonotype was detected ten times or more. The chain combines TRBV14 with TRBJ1-6, with D uncertain. Trimming shortened V by 0 bases and J by 7 bases, and 10 bases separated the two germline ends. This CDR3 has 15 residues. Germline V gives CDR1 SGHDN, CDR2 FVKESK. The CDR3 sequence: CASSQDHGGNSPLHF. CDR3 bases: TGTGCCAGCAGCCAAGATCATGGTGGGAATTCACCCCTCCACTTT.

This clonotype was counted ten times or more. CDR3 coding DNA: TGTGCCAGCATCGGTTCAGGGGGCATCGATGGCTACACCTTC. This translates into CASIGSGGIDGYTF. The rearrangement links TRBV2 to TRBJ1-2; 8 bases are a match to TRBD1. The CDR3 length is 14 residues. With V trimmed by 7 bases and J by 6 bases, 10 bases remained unmatched. CDR1 and CDR2 (germline): SNHLY, FYNNEI.

This clonotype was seen many times. This chain links TRBV20-1 with TRBJ1-2, with TRBD1 identical over 10 bases. The germline V gene encodes CDR1 DFQATT and CDR2 SNEGSKA (reference sequence). This CDR3 comprises 19 residues. The V gene end was trimmed by 1 base and the J gene end by 0 bases; junction bases not matched to a gene: 14. The CDR3 DNA reads TGCAGTGCTAGAGCTCCCCCGGGACAGGGGTTTAGGGCTAACTATGGCTACACCTTC. Encoded protein: CSARAPPGQGFRANYGYTF.

This clonotype appeared many times. As DNA, the CDR3 is TGCGCCAGCAGCTTGGTTGATAGCGGGAATGAGCAGTTCTTC. Translating gives CASSLVDSGNEQFF. The rearrangement uses TRBV5-1 and TRBJ2-1; 7 bases align to TRBD2. The CDR3 is 14 amino acids. J gave up 7 bases and V 0 bases, and 4 bases lay outside the gene matches. Germline V lookup: CDR1 SGHRS, CDR2 YFSETQ.

This sequence joins TRBV12-3 or TRBV12-4 and TRBJ2-7; 9 bases map to TRBD2. J lost 6 bases, V lost 6 bases, and 9 bases had no gene match. The CDR3 is 14 amino acids. CDR3 loop: CASSLRSGRLEQYF. The DNA of the CDR3 is TGTGCCAGCAGCCTACGAAGCGGGAGGCTCGAGCAGTACTTC.

In regard to this clonotype: A much bigger clone sits one base away, suggesting this may be a read error. This chain links TRBV28 with TRBJ1-5; D not resolved. There are 13 residues in the CDR3. Germline CDR1 reads MDHEN; CDR2 reads SYDVKM. The CDR3: CASSFRSNQHQHF. CDR3 DNA: TGTGCCAGCAGTTTCAGAAGCAATCAGCACCAGCATTTT. Drawing the rest from reference TRBV28 and TRBJ1-5, the complete variable domain is DVKVTQSSRYLVKRTGEKVFLECVQDMDHENMFWYRQDPGLGLRLIYFSYDVKMKEKGDIPEGYSVSREKKERFSLILESASTNQTSMYLCASSFRSNQHQHFGDGTRLSIL.

This clonotype was seen at least ten times. The genes are TRBV5-1 and TRBJ2-7; D not certain. The CDR3 spans 15 residues. The V and J ends lost 0 bases and 0 bases respectively, with 10 bases between them. Per germline, CDR1 SGHRS and CDR2 YFSETQ. The CDR3 nucleotides are TGCGCCAGCAGCTTGGAAGGCCAGAGCTCCTACGAGCAGTACTTC. Translating gives CASSLEGQSSYEQYF.

This clonotype was observed many times. The V call is TRBV12-3 or TRBV12-4, the J call TRBJ1-1; tentative D call: TRBD1 (5 bases). The CDR3 spans 15 residues. V gave up 1 base and J gave up 4 bases, with 13 bases separating them. The CDR3 DNA follows: TGTGCCAGCAGTTTAGGGCAGGGAAAAGGCACTGAAGCTTTCTTT. This sequence encodes CASSLGQGKGTEAFF.

This clonotype was observed at least ten times. This rearrangement joins TRBV7-9 to TRBJ1-4; D not certain. This CDR3 spans 15 amino acids. CDR1 and CDR2 from the germline V gene are SEHNR and FQNEAQ (reference sequence). V was shortened by 1 base and J by 4 bases, with 10 bases between the two germline ends. This CDR3 reads CASSLGERVNEKLFF. The CDR3 DNA sequence: TGTGCCAGCAGCTTAGGAGAACGGGTTAATGAAAAACTGTTTTTT.

This clonotype was observed many times. The rearrangement links TRBV27 to TRBJ1-5; D is ambiguous. V was pared by 3 bases and J by 6 bases, with 9 bases between. Germline V lookup: CDR1 MNHEY, CDR2 SMNVEV (reference sequence). This CDR3 is built from 13 residues. The DNA of the CDR3 is TGTGCCAGCAGTTTGGGGATTTTTCAGCCCCAGCATTTT. It specifies CASSLGIFQPQHF.

This clonotype was found many times. The chain carries TRBV5-1 and TRBJ1-5, with no clear D. V lost 4 bases to trimming and J lost 4 bases, with 9 bases between them. The CDR3 totals 13 residues. CDR1 is SGHRS, CDR2 YFSETQ, per germline. CDR3 nucleotide sequence: TGCGCCAGCAGCGCGGACGGGAATCAGCCCCAGCATTTT. Amino acid sequence: CASSADGNQPQHF. Full variable domain (rest looked up from reference TRBV5-1 and TRBJ1-5): KAGVTQTPRYLIKTRGQQVTLSCSPISGHRSVSWYQQTPGQGLQFLFEYFSETQRNKGNFPGRFSGRQFSNSRSEMNVSTLELGDSALYLCASSADGNQPQHFGDGTRLSIL.

This clonotype has ten or more counts. The chain uses TRBV20-1 and TRBJ2-1; D unresolved. Trimming stripped 3 bases from V and 4 bases from J, with 10 bases between. Germline lookup yields CDR1 DFQATT and CDR2 SNEGSKA (reference sequence). The length of the CDR3 is 13 residues. CDR3 sequence reads: CSASRGTYNEQFF. In DNA, the CDR3 is TGCAGTGCTAGTCGCGGCACATACAATGAGCAGTTCTTC.

This clonotype was picked up many times. This chain uses TRBV27 with TRBJ2-2; D is undetermined. CDR1 MNHEY and CDR2 SMNVEV come from the germline V gene (reference sequence). The CDR3 is 14 residues long. Trimming pared 6 bases from V and 0 bases from J, leaving 8 bases between. The CDR3 sequence: CASREQTNTGELFF. The CDR3 DNA is TGTGCCAGCAGAGAACAGACGAACACCGGGGAGCTGTTTTTT.

This clonotype has a count of ten or more. The V and J genes are TRBV7-6 and TRBJ2-1; possibly TRBD1 for D (6 bases). V dropped 2 bases and J dropped 3 bases, with 17 bases sitting between them. Germline V lookup: CDR1 SGHVS, CDR2 FNYEAQ. The CDR3 totals 17 residues. CDR3 in DNA: TGTGCCAGCAGCTTAAGGTATAGGCAGGGGCTCTACAATGAGCAGTTCTTC. It specifies CASSLRYRQGLYNEQFF.